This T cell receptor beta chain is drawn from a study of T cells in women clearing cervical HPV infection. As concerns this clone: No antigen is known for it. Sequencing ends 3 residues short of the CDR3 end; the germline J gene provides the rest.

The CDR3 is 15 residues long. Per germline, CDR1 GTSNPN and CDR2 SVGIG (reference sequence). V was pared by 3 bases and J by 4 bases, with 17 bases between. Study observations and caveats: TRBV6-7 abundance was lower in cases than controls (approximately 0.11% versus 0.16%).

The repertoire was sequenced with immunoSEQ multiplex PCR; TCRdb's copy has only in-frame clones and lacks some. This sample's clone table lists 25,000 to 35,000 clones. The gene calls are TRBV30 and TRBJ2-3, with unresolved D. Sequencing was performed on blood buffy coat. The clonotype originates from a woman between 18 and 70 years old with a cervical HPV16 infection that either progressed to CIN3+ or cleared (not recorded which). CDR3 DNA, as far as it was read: TGTGCCTGGAGCCTCACTAAGCCGGTCGCAGATACG. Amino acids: CAWSLTKPVADT. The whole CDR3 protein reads CAWSLTKPVADTQYF.